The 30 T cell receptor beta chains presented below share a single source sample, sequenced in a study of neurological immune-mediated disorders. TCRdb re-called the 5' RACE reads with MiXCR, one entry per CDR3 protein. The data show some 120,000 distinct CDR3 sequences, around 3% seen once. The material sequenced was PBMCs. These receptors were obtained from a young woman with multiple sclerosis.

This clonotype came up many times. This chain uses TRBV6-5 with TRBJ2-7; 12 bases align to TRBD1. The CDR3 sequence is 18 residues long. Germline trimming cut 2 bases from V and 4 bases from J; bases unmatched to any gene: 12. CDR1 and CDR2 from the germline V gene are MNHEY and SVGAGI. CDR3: CASSYAPPRDRGLYEQYF. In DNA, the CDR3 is TGTGCCAGCAGTTACGCTCCACCCCGGGACAGGGGGCTTTACGAGCAGTACTTC.

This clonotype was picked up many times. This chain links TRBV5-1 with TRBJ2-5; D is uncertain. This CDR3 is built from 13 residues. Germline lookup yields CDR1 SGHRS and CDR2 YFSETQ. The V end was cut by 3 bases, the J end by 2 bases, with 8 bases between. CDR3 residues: CASSSATQETQYF. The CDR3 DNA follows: TGCGCCAGCAGCTCGGCTACTCAAGAGACCCAGTACTTC. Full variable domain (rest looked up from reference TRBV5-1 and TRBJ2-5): KAGVTQTPRYLIKTRGQQVTLSCSPISGHRSVSWYQQTPGQGLQFLFEYFSETQRNKGNFPGRFSGRQFSNSRSEMNVSTLELGDSALYLCASSSATQETQYFGPGTRLLVL.

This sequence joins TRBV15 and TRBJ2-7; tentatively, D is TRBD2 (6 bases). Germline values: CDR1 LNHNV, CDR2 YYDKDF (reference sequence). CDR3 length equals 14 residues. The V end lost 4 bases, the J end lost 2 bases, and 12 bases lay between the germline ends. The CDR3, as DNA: TGTGCCACCAGCACAGGGAGGTTGACCTACGAGCAGTACTTC. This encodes CATSTGRLTYEQYF.

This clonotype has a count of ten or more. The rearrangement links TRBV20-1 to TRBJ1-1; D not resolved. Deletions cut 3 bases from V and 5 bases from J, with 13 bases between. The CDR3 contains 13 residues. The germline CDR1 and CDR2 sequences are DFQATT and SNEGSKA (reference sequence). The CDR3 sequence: CSASPTGWTEAFF. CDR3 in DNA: TGCAGTGCTAGTCCTACCGGGTGGACTGAAGCTTTCTTT.

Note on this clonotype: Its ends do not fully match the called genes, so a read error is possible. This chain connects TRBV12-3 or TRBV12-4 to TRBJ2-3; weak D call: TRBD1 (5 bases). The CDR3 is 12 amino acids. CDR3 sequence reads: CDSSMTEDTQYF. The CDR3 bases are TGTGACAGCAGTATGACAGAAGATACGCAGTATTTT.

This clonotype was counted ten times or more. CDR3 region: CSVEVYAGELFF. The DNA of the CDR3 is TGCAGCGTTGAAGTTTATGCCGGGGAGCTGTTTTTT. V gene TRBV29-1 combines with J gene TRBJ2-2; no clear D gene. CDR3 length equals 12 residues. Germline V gene lookup returns CDR1 SQVTM and CDR2 ANQGSEA. V was shortened by 1 base and J by 6 bases, with 6 bases between the two germline ends.

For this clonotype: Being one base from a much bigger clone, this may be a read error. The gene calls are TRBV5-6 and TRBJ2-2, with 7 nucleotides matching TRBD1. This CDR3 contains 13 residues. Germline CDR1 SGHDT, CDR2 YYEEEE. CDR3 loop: CASRLQGPGALFF. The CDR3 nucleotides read TGTGCCAGCAGACTACAGGGGCCCGGGGCGCTGTTTTTT.

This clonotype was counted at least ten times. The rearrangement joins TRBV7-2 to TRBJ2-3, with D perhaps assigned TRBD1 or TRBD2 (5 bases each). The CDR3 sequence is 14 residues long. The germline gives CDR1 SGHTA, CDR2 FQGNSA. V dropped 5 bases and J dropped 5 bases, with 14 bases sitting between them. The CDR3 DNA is TGTGCCAGCAGCCATCGGGACCTGCAAGATACGCAGTATTTT. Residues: CASSHRDLQDTQYF.

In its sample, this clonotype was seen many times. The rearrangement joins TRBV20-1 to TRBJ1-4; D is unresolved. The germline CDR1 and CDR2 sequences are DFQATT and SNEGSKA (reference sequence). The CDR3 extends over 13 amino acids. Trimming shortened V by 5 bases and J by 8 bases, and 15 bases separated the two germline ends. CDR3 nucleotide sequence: TGCAGTGCTCCCCTCCGGACCTCGGAAAAACTGTTTTTT. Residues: CSAPLRTSEKLFF.

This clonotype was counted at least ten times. CDR3 region: CSADNRGPEAFF. In DNA, the CDR3 is TGCAGTGCTGATAACAGGGGCCCTGAAGCTTTCTTT. The rearrangement joins TRBV20-1 to TRBJ1-1; 7 bases line up with TRBD1. The V and J ends lost 5 bases and 6 bases, in that order; junction bases with no gene match: 6. The CDR3 contains 12 residues. Germline loops: CDR1 DFQATT, CDR2 SNEGSKA (reference sequence).

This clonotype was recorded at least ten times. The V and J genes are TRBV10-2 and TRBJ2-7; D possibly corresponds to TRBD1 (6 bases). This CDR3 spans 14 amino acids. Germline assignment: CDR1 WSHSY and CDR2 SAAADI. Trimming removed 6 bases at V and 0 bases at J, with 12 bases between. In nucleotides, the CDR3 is TGCGCCAGCAGAAGGGACACCTACTCCTACGAGCAGTACTTC. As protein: CASRRDTYSYEQYF.

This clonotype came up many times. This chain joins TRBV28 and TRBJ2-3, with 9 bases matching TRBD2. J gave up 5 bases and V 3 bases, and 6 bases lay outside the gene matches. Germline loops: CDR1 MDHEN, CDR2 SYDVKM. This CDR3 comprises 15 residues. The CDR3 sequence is CASSFSGGVGDTQYF. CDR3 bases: TGTGCCAGCAGTTTTAGCGGGGGCGTAGGAGATACGCAGTATTTT. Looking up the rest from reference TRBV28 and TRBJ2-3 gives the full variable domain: DVKVTQSSRYLVKRTGEKVFLECVQDMDHENMFWYRQDPGLGLRLIYFSYDVKMKEKGDIPEGYSVSREKKERFSLILESASTNQTSMYLCASSFSGGVGDTQYFGPGTRLTVL.

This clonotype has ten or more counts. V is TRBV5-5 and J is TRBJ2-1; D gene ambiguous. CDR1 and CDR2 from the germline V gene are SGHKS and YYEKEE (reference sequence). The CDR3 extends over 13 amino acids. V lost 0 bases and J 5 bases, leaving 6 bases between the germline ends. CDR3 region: CASSLGLHNEQFF. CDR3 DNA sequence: TGTGCCAGCAGCTTGGGACTTCACAATGAGCAGTTCTTC.

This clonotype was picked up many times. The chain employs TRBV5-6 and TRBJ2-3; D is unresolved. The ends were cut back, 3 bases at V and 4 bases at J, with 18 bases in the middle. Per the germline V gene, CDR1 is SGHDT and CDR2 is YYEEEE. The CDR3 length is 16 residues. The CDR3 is CASSSTPRPGADTQYF. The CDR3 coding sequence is TGTGCCAGCAGCTCCACACCAAGACCTGGCGCAGATACGCAGTATTTT.

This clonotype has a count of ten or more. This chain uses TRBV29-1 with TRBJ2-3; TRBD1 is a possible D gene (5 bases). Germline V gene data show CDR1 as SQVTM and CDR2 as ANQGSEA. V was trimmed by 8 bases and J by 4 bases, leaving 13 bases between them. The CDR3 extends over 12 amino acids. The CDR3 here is CSTKRGPDTQYF. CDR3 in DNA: TGCAGCACAAAAAGGGGCCCAGATACGCAGTATTTT.

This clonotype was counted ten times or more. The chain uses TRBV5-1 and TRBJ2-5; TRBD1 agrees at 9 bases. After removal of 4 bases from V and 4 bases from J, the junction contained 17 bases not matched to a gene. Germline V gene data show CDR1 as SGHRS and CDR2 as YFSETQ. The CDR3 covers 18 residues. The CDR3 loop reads CASSEGLNPGQGSETQYF. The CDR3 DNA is TGCGCCAGCAGCGAGGGACTAAATCCGGGACAGGGATCAGAGACCCAGTACTTC.

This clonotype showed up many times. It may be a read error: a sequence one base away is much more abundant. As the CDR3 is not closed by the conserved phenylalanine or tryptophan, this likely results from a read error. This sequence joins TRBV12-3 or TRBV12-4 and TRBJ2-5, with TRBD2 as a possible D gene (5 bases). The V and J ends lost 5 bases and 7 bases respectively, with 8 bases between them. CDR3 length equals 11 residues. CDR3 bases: TGTGCCAGCAGTCCCGGGGTGACCCAGTACTGC. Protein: CASSPGVTQYC.

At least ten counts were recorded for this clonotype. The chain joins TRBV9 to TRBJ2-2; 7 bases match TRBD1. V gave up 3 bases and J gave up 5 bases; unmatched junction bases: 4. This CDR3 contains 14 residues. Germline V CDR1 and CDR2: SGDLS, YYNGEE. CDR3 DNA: TGTGCCAGCAGCGCGACAGGGTGGACCGGGGAGCTGTTTTTT. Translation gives CASSATGWTGELFF.

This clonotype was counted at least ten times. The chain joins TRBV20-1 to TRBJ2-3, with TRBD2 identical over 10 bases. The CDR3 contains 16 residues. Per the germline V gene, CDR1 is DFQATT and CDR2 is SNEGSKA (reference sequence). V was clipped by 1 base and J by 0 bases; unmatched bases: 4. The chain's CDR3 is CSARVAGGYSTDTQYF. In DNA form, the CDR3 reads TGCAGTGCTAGAGTAGCGGGAGGTTATAGCACAGATACGCAGTATTTT.

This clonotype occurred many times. CDR3 sequence: CSARDLGGGVHEQYF. Written as DNA, the CDR3 is TGCAGTGCTAGAGATCTCGGCGGGGGGGTCCACGAGCAGTACTTC. The J gene is TRBJ2-7, the V gene TRBV20-1; 9 bases are a match to TRBD2. V lost 0 bases and J lost 5; bases outside the gene matches: 8. The germline V gene has CDR1 DFQATT and CDR2 SNEGSKA (reference sequence). CDR3 size: 15 residues.

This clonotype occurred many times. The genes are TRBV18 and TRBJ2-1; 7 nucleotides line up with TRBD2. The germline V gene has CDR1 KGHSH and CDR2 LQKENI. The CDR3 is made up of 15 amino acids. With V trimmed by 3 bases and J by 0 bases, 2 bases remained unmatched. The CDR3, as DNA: TGTGCCAGCTCACCTTCTAGCGGCTCCTACAATGAGCAGTTCTTC. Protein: CASSPSSGSYNEQFF.

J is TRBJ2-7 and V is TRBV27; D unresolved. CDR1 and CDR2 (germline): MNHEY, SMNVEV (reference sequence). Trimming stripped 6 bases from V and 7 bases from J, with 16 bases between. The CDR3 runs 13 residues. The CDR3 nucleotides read TGTGCCAGCAGGCCAGTGGGGAATGGGGAGCAGTACTTC. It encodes CASRPVGNGEQYF.

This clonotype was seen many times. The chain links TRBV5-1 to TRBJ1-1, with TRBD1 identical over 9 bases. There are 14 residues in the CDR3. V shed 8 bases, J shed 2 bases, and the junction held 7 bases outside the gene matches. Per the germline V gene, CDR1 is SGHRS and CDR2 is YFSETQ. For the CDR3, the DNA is TGCGCCAGTTCTACAGGGGGCAGCAACACTGAAGCTTTCTTT. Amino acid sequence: CASSTGGSNTEAFF.

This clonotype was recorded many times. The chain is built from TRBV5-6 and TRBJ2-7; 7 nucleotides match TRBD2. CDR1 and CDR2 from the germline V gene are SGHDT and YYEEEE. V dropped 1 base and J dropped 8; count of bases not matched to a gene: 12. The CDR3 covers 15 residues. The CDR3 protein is CASSLYETGGLKQYF. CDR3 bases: TGTGCCAGCAGCTTGTATGAAACGGGAGGACTCAAGCAGTACTTC.

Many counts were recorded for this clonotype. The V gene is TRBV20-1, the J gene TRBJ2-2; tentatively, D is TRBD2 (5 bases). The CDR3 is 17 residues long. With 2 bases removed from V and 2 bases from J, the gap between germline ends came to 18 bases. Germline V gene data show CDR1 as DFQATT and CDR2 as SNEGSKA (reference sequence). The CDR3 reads CSARPRRGAVNTGELFF. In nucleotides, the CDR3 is TGCAGTGCTAGACCCCGTCGGGGAGCGGTCAACACCGGGGAGCTGTTTTTT.

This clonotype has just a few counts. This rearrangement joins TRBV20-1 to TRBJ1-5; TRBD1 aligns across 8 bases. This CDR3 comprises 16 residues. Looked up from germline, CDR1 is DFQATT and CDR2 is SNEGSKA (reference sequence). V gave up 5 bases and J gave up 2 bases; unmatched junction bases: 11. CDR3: CSARGHGQGGNQPQHF. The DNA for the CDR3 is TGCAGTGCTCGGGGCCACGGACAGGGCGGCAATCAGCCCCAGCATTTT.

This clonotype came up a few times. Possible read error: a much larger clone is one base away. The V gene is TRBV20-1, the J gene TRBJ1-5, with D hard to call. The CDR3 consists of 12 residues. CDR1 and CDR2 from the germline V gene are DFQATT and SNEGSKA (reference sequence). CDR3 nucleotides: TGCAGTGCCCTGTCACAGAATCAGCACCAGCATTTT. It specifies CSALSQNQHQHF.

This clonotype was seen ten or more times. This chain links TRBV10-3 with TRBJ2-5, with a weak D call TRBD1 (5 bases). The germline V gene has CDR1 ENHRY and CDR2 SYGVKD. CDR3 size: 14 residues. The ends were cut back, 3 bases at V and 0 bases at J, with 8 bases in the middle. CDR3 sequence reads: CAISDPGYQETQYF. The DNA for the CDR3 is TGTGCCATCAGTGACCCAGGGTACCAAGAGACCCAGTACTTC.

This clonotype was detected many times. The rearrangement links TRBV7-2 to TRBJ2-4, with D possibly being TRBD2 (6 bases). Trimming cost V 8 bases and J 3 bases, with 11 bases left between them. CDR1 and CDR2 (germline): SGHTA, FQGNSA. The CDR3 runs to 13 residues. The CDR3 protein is CASRPRGKNIQYF. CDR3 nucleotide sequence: TGTGCCAGCCGCCCGCGGGGCAAAAACATTCAGTACTTC.

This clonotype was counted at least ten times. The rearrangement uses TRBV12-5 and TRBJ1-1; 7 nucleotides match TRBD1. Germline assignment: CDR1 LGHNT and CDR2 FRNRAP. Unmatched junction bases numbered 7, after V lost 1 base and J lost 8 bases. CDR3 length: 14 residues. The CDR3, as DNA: TGTGCTAGTGGTTTGGGACAGGGCAATTCCGAAGCTTTCTTT. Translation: CASGLGQGNSEAFF. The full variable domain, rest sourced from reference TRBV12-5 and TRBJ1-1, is DARVTQTPRHKVTEMGQEVTMRCQPILGHNTVFWYRQTMMQGLELLAYFRNRAPLDDSGMPKDRFSAEMPDATLATLKIQPSEPRDSAVYFCASGLGQGNSEAFFGQGTRLTVV.